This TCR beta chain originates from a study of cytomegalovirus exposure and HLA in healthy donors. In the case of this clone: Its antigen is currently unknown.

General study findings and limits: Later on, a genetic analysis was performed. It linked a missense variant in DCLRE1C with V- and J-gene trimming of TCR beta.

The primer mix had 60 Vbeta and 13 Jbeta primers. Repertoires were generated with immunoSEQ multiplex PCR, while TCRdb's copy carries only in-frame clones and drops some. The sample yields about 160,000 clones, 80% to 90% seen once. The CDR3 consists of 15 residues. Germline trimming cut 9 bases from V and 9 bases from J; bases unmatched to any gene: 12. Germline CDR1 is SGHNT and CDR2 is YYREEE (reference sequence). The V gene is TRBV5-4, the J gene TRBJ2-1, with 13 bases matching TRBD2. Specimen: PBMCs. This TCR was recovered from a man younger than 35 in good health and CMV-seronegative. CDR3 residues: CATDGTSGIVSEQFF. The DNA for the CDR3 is TGTGCCACCGACGGGACTAGCGGGATTGTAAGTGAGCAGTTCTTC.